This entry is about one TCR beta chain. It has no known antigen specificity. No quality values exist for individual bases; no much larger clone is one base distant. Whole blood was collected in K2EDTA tubes by collaborating institutions according to the institutions' own protocols. For TCRbeta analysis, collaborator samples were shipped as frozen whole blood, as isolated PBMCs, or as DNA extracted from either sample type. TCRbeta CDR3 regions were amplified from genomic DNA by means of the immunoSEQ Assay, a bias-controlled multiplex PCR. The study's processing was this. Within the assay, amplification of reference gene primers was used to estimate how many nucleated cells each sample contained. To quantify the absolute abundance of each unique TCRbeta CDR3 rearrangement, sequence reads were collapsed and filtered. For each sample, productive Simpson clonality was calculated as the square root of Simpson's diversity index over productive rearrangements. The clones in this table, taken by TCRdb from immuneACCESS, are in-frame only. Not every clone is retained; where verified, under half of the shortfall comes from an unresolved V gene, and the cause of the rest is unknown. V and J calls and clone size are copied from that table; D and trimming were computed from the DNA. The sample contains around 150,000 clones, roughly 79% of them found a single time. The ten most abundant clones make up around 8.7% of the sample.

The data stem from a study of blood T cell repertoires in COVID-19 (TCRdb year 2020). In the study overall: Samples covering the acute and convalescent phases of COVID-19 were provided by collaborators in the United States, Italy and Spain. The prospective study material was composed of cDNA or gDNA derived from T cells, B-cell-depleted T cells, or PBMCs. The samples were drawn from the first 160 participants of the ongoing ImmuneRACE study and from 1,254 subjects provided by 6 global collaborators. The dataset comprised deeply sampled blood TCRbeta repertoires from subjects exposed to, actively infected with, or recovered from COVID-19. The repertoires were released in a freely available public database meant as a resource for research on the immune response to SARS-CoV-2. Nearly every sample came with metadata listing a de-identified subject ID, COVID-19 status, age in years and sex. Where available, HLA class I and class II types were obtained from metadata supplied by the sample provider rather than from assay-based typing. The paper's findings and limits, for the study overall: The quantity of clinical and demographic metadata differed by source and by participant and was supplied without curation.

The CDR3 covers 16 residues, taking in both the cysteine and the phenylalanine. CDR3 DNA only is kept here, 48 bases in frame from base 1. The CDR1 and CDR2 encoded by the germline V gene are MDHEN and SYDVKM. V is reduced by 5 bases and J by 1 base, leaving a spacing of 17 bases between them. The rearrangement combines TRBV28 with TRBJ1-1, with TRBD1 tentatively as D gene (6 bases match). This receptor was taken from a man aged 50 or older with active or convalescent COVID-19. Sample: peripheral blood. The nucleotide sequence is given as TGTGCCAGCAGTCCACAGGGAACCCGATCGAACACTGAAGCTTTCTTT. It translates as CASSPQGTRSNTEAFF.